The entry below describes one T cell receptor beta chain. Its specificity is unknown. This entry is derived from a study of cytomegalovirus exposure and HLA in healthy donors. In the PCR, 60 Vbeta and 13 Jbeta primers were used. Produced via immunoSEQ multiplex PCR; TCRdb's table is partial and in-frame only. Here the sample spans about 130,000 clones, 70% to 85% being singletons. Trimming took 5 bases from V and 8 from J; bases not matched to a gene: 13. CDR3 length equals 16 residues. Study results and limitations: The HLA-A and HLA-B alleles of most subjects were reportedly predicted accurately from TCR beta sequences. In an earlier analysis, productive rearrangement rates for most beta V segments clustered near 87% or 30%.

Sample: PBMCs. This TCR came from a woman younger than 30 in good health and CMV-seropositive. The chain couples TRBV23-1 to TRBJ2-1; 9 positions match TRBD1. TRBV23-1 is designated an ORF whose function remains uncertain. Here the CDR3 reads CASSEVVGTGYDEQFF. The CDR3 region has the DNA TGCGCCAGCAGTGAGGTCGTGGGGACAGGGTACGATGAGCAGTTCTTC.